The clone carrying this TCR beta chain is medium-sized in the sample. Antigen unknown. This sample was included in a study of metastatic and nonmetastatic thyroid tumors. Overall study: From malignant and benign thyroid patients, repertoires in blood and in tumor or nodule tissue were compared. Overall study findings and caveats: In both blood and tumor samples, TCR beta diversity was reported significantly higher for malignant than benign nodules.

Original handling: A classifier of distant metastasis in papillary thyroid cancer was built from CDR3 differences (across clinicopathological groups). MiXCR was used by TCRdb to re-call the PCR reads. TCRdb, rather than the study authors, made the V and J calls. The sample has 26,000 or so clones, over 15% seen once. No patient had received any treatment before thyroid surgery. The germline V gene has CDR1 SGHNT and CDR2 YENEEA. The CDR3 has 14 amino acids. The V and J ends lost 5 bases and 5 bases respectively, with 16 bases between them. Sequenced material: blood. This sequence originates from a male donor with papillary thyroid cancer or a benign thyroid nodule (not recorded which). Some clones in this sample may be carry-over from other donors' samples. The J gene is TRBJ2-7, the V gene TRBV11-3; D gene unclear. The DNA of the CDR3 is TGTGCCAGCAGCCCGACTGGAACCCCCAACGAGCAGTACTTC. Translating gives CASSPTGTPNEQYF.